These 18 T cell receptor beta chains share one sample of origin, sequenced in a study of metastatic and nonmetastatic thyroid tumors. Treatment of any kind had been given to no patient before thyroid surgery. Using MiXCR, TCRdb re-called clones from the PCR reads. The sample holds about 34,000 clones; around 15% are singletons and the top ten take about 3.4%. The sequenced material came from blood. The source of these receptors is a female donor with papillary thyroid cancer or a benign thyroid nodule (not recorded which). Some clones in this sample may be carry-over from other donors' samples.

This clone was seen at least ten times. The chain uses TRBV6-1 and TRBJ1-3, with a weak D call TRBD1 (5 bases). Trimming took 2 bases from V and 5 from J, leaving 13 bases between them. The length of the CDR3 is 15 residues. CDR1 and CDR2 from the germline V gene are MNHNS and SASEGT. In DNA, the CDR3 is TGTGCCAGCAGTGAAAATAGTAGGGGAAGAAACACCATATATTTT. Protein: CASSENSRGRNTIYF.

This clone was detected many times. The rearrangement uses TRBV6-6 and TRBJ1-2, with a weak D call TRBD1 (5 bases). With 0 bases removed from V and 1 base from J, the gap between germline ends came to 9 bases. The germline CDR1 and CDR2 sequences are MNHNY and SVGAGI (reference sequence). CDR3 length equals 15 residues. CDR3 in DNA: TGTGCCAGCAGTTACTCGGCAGGGCGTAACTATGGCTACACCTTC. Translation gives CASSYSAGRNYGYTF.

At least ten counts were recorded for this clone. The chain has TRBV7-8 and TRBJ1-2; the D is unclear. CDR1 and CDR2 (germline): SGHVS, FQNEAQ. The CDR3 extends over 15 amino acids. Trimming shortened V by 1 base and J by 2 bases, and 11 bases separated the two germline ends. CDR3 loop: CASSLEWESNYGYTF. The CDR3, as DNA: TGTGCCAGCAGCTTAGAGTGGGAATCCAACTATGGCTACACCTTC.

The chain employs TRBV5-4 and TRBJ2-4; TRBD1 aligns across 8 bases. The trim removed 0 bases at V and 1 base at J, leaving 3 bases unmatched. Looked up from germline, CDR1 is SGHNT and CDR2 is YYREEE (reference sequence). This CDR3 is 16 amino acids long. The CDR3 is CASSLAGGLAKNIQYF. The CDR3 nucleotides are TGTGCCAGCAGCTTGGCAGGGGGCTTGGCCAAAAACATTCAGTACTTC.

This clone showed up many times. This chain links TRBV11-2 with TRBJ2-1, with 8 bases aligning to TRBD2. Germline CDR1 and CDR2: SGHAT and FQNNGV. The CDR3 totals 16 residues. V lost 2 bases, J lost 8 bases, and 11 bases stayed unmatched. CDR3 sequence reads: CASSLRGGLRGDEQFF. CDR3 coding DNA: TGTGCCAGCAGCTTACGGGGGGGACTCCGAGGCGATGAGCAGTTCTTC.

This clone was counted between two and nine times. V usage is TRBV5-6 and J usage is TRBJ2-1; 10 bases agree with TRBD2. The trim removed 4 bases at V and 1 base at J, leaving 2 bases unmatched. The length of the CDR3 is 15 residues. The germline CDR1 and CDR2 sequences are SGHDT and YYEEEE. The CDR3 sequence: CASSQREGSYNEQFF. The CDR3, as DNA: TGTGCCAGCAGCCAGCGGGAGGGGTCCTACAATGAGCAGTTCTTC.

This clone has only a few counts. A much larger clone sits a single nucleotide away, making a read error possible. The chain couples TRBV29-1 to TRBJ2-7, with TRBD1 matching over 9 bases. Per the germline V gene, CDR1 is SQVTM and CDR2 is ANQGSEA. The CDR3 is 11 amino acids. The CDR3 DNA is TGCAGCGCCCGCACAGGGGGCGAGCATTACTTC. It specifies CSARTGGEHYF.

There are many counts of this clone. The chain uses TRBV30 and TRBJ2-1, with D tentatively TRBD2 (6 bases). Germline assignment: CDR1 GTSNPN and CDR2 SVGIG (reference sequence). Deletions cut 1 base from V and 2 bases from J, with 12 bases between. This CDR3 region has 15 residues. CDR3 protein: CAWSDGTVPYNEQFF. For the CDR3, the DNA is TGTGCCTGGAGTGACGGGACTGTGCCCTACAATGAGCAGTTCTTC.

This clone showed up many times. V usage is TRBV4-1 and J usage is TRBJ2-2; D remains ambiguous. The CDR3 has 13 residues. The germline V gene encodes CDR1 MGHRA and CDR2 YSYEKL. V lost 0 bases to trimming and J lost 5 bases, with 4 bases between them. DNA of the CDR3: TGCGCCAGCAGCCAAGATCCAACCGGGGAGCTGTTTTTT. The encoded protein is CASSQDPTGELFF.

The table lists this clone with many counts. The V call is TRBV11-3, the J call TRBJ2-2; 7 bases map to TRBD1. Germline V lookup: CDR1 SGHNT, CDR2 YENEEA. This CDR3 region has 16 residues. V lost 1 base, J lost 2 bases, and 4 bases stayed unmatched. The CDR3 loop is CASSLGDRPNTGELFF. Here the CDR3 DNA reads TGTGCCAGCAGCTTAGGGGACAGACCAAACACCGGGGAGCTGTTTTTT.

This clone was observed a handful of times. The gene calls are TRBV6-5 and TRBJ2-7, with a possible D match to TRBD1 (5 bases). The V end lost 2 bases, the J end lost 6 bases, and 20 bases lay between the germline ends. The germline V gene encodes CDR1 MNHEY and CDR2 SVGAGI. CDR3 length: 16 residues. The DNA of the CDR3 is TGTGCCAGCAGTTACGGGGCGGACATGGTGCTTTCCGAGCAGTACTTC. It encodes CASSYGADMVLSEQYF.

The CDR3 reads CASRSMPGQGVTEQYF. DNA of the CDR3: TGTGCCAGCAGGAGCATGCCGGGACAGGGTGTGACGGAGCAGTACTTC. V is TRBV6-1 and J is TRBJ2-7, with 9 bases aligning to TRBD1. Germline V gene sequence: CDR1 MNHNS, CDR2 SASEGT. V lost 6 bases, J lost 7 bases, and 16 bases stayed unmatched. CDR3 length: 16 residues.

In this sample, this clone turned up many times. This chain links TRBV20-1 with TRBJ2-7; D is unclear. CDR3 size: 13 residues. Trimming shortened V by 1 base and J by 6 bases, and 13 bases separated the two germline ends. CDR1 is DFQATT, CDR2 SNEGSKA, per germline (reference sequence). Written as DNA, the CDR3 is TGCAGTGCTAGAGTCCTATCCGCGGTCGAGCAGTACTTC. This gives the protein CSARVLSAVEQYF.

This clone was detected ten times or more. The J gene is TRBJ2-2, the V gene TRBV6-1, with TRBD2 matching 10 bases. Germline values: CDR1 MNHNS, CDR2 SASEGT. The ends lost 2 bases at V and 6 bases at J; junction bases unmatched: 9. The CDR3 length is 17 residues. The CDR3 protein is CASSETRLAGDPGELFF. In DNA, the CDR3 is TGTGCCAGCAGTGAAACAAGGCTAGCGGGAGATCCCGGGGAGCTGTTTTTT.

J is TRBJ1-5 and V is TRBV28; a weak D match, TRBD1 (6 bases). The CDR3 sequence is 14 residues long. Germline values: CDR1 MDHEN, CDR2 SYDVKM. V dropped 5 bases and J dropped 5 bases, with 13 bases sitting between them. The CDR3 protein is CASSPPDRYQPQHF. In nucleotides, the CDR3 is TGTGCCAGCAGTCCACCTGACAGGTATCAGCCCCAGCATTTT.

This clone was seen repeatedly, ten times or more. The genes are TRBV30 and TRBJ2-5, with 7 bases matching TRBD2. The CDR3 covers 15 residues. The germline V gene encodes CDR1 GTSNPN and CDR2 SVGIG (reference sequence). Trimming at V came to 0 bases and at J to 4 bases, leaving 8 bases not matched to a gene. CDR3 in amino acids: CAWSVRGRATETQYF. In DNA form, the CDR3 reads TGTGCCTGGAGTGTACGAGGGAGGGCCACAGAGACCCAGTACTTC.

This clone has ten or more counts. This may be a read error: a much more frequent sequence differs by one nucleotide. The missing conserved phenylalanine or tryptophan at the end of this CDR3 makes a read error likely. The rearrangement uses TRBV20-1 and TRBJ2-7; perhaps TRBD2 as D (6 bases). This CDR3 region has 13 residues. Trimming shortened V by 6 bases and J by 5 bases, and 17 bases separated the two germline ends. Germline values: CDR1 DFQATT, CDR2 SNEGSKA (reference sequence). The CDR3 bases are TGCAGTGCCTTCCGTCGGGGGAGCCACGAGCAGTACCTC. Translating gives CSAFRRGSHEQYL.

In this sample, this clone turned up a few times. CDR3 in DNA: TGTGCCAGCAGTGCCCAACTAGCGGGAGGGCCACACACCGGGGAGCTGTTTTTT. It is translated as CASSAQLAGGPHTGELFF. V and J are TRBV6-1 and TRBJ2-2; TRBD2 agrees at 13 bases. V lost 4 bases, J lost 3 bases, and 8 bases stayed unmatched. This CDR3 comprises 18 residues. Germline V gene lookup returns CDR1 MNHNS and CDR2 SASEGT.